One sample yielded the 24 T cell receptor beta chains listed below, sequenced in a study of T-cell reconstitution after alpha-beta-depleted transplantation in children. Library preparation (for TCRbeta) was performed with unique molecular identifiers. TCRdb ran MiXCR on the PCR reads and lists one entry per CDR3 protein. The sample carries approximately 640,000 distinct CDR3 sequences, 15% to 20% recorded once. This material consisted of PBMCs from the stem cell graft donor, taken from the stem cell graft. The receptors originated from a human donor who donated a stem cell graft to a child with acute myeloid leukemia.

This clonotype has a count of ten or more. The chain couples TRBV29-1 to TRBJ2-7, with D possibly being TRBD2 (5 bases). Germline CDR1 SQVTM, CDR2 ANQGSEA. Trimming shortened V by 7 bases and J by 0 bases, and 13 bases separated the two germline ends. The CDR3 covers 13 residues. The CDR3 nucleotides are TGCAGCGCGTTGGACTTGCACTCCTACGAGCAGTACTTC. Its translation is CSALDLHSYEQYF.

The rearrangement uses TRBV12-3 or TRBV12-4 and TRBJ1-5; possible D gene TRBD1, 5 bases. The ends were cut back, 5 bases at V and 10 bases at J, with 9 bases in the middle. The CDR3 is 11 residues long. The CDR3 loop reads CASSEQGPQHF. CDR3 DNA: TGTGCCAGCAGTGAGCAGGGCCCCCAGCATTTT.

This clonotype was counted a few times. This sequence joins TRBV11-2 and TRBJ2-7; 9 nucleotides agree with TRBD1. CDR3 length: 17 amino acids. CDR1 SGHAT and CDR2 FQNNGV come from the germline V gene. V gave up 6 bases and J gave up 5 bases; unmatched junction bases: 17. CDR3 nucleotide sequence: TGTGCCAGCAGACCCGCTATCTCGGGACAGGGTATTAACGAGCAGTACTTC. Its protein is CASRPAISGQGINEQYF. The full variable domain, rest sourced from reference TRBV11-2 and TRBJ2-7, is EAGVAQSPRYKIIEKRQSVAFWCNPISGHATLYWYQQILGQGPKLLIQFQNNGVVDDSQLPKDRFSAERLKGVDSTLKIQPAKLEDSAVYLCASRPAISGQGINEQYFGPGTRLTVT.

This clonotype was observed many times. This rearrangement joins TRBV27 to TRBJ2-7; the match to TRBD1 covers 8 bases. The V gene's germline CDR1 is MNHEY and CDR2 SMNVEV (reference sequence). The CDR3 is made up of 16 amino acids. The trim removed 2 bases at V and 4 bases at J, leaving 10 bases unmatched. The CDR3 DNA reads as TGTGCCAGCAGTTTAACAGGGGGAAATATCCCTTACGAGCAGTACTTC. Amino acids: CASSLTGGNIPYEQYF.

This clonotype was detected a few times. J is TRBJ2-5 and V is TRBV7-2; D is possibly TRBD1 (6 bases). Germline V CDR1 and CDR2: SGHTA, FQGNSA. Trimming shortened V by 5 bases and J by 1 base, and 17 bases separated the two germline ends. CDR3 length: 16 residues. Here the CDR3 reads CASSRRGDTAQETQYF. For the CDR3, the DNA is TGTGCCAGCAGCCGGCGAGGGGACACCGCCCAAGAGACCCAGTACTTC.

This clonotype was counted at least ten times. The rearrangement uses TRBV20-1 and TRBJ2-3; perhaps TRBD2 as D (6 bases). Between the trimmed V and J ends, which lost 3 bases and 2 bases, there was a span of 18 bases. The CDR3 has 16 amino acids. Germline CDR1 DFQATT, CDR2 SNEGSKA (reference sequence). The CDR3 sequence is CSASPGLRGLTDTQYF. CDR3 coding DNA: TGCAGTGCTAGCCCGGGGTTGCGGGGCCTCACAGATACGCAGTATTTT.

The chain uses TRBV20-1 and TRBJ1-5; D remains ambiguous. This CDR3 spans 12 amino acids. CDR1 is DFQATT, CDR2 SNEGSKA, per germline (reference sequence). The ends were cut back, 2 bases at V and 10 bases at J, with 12 bases in the middle. CDR3 nucleotide sequence: TGCAGTGCTAGACCCGAGGCGGGCCCCCAGCATTTT. Translated, it gives CSARPEAGPQHF.

The chain couples TRBV7-8 to TRBJ2-7; D possibly corresponds to TRBD2 (5 bases). V was cut by 6 bases and J by 2 bases, with 14 bases left in between. This CDR3 spans 14 amino acids. Germline V gene data show CDR1 as SGHVS and CDR2 as FQNEAQ. The CDR3 loop is CASRSTGEPYEQYF. The CDR3 DNA follows: TGTGCCAGCAGATCAACCGGGGAGCCCTACGAGCAGTACTTC. Full variable domain (missing parts from reference TRBV7-8 and TRBJ2-7): GAGVSQSPRYKVAKRGQDVALRCDPISGHVSLFWYQQALGQGPEFLTYFQNEAQLDKSGLPSDRFFAERPEGSVSTLKIQRTQQEDSAVYLCASRSTGEPYEQYFGPGTRLTVT.

V is TRBV4-1 and J is TRBJ2-3; 10 bases map to TRBD2. The junction had 4 bases not matched to a gene; V was cut back by 0 bases and J by 4 bases. The germline V gene has CDR1 MGHRA and CDR2 YSYEKL. This CDR3 region has 16 residues. The CDR3 nucleotides read TGCGCCAGCAGCCAAGAGGAGGGGACTAGCGCAGATACGCAGTATTTT. This gives the protein CASSQEEGTSADTQYF.

This clonotype came up a few times. V is TRBV7-8 and J is TRBJ2-1, with D unresolved. The CDR3 loop spans 15 amino acids. Germline V CDR1 and CDR2: SGHVS, FQNEAQ. The V end lost 1 base, the J end lost 1 base, and 8 bases lay between the germline ends. CDR3 in DNA: TGTGCCAGCAGCTTAGAAGTGGTATCCTACAATGAGCAGTTCTTC. Protein sequence: CASSLEVVSYNEQFF.

This clonotype has more than one count but fewer than ten. The chain links TRBV12-3 or TRBV12-4 to TRBJ1-1; D remains unclear. The CDR3 covers 14 residues. V was cut by 7 bases and J by 0 bases, with 12 bases left in between. CDR3 sequence reads: CASTFGGMNTEAFF. CDR3 DNA: TGTGCCAGCACCTTTGGCGGTATGAACACTGAAGCTTTCTTT.

The rearrangement joins TRBV6-1 to TRBJ1-2; the D is unclear. Germline V gene sequence: CDR1 MNHNS, CDR2 SASEGT. V was clipped by 1 base and J by 2 bases, with 11 bases between them. This CDR3 is built from 15 residues. This CDR3 reads CASSEDRRINYGYTF. The CDR3 DNA is TGTGCCAGCAGTGAAGACCGGAGAATAAACTATGGCTACACCTTC.

This clonotype showed up many times. J is TRBJ2-3 and V is TRBV7-6; TRBD2 matches at 7 bases. Germline CDR1 SGHVS, CDR2 FNYEAQ. This CDR3 has 15 residues. The V gene end was trimmed by 2 bases and the J gene end by 1 base; junction bases not matched to a gene: 3. CDR3 protein: CASSLPRGGTDTQYF. Here the CDR3 DNA reads TGTGCCAGCAGCTTACCACGGGGGGGCACAGATACGCAGTATTTT.

This clonotype has only a few counts. J is TRBJ2-1 and V is TRBV12-3 or TRBV12-4, with D possibly being TRBD2 (6 bases). The CDR3 extends over 15 amino acids. V was cut by 6 bases and J by 7 bases, with 19 bases left in between. DNA for the CDR3: TGTGCCAGCAGCCGTACGGTGGCGGGGAGTAATGAGCAGTTCTTC. Its translation: CASSRTVAGSNEQFF.

This sequence joins TRBV4-2 and TRBJ1-6, with TRBD1 matching 7 bases. The CDR3 length is 14 residues. Germline V lookup: CDR1 LGHNA, CDR2 YNFKEQ. After removal of 4 bases from V and 14 bases from J, the junction contained 11 bases not matched to a gene. CDR3 in amino acids: CASSLDWTGMSLHF. CDR3 sequence (DNA): TGTGCCAGCAGCCTAGATTGGACAGGAATGTCCCTCCACTTT.

This clonotype came up many times. CDR3 residues: CASRNTEAFF. The CDR3 DNA is TGTGCCAGCAGGAACACTGAAGCTTTCTTT. The rearrangement joins TRBV7-9 to TRBJ1-1; D not resolved. This CDR3 spans 10 amino acids. Trimming cost V 6 bases and J 1 base, with 0 bases left between them. Germline CDR1 SEHNR, CDR2 FQNEAQ (reference sequence). Filled out from reference TRBV7-9 and TRBJ1-1, the complete variable domain reads DTGVSQNPRHKITKRGQNVTFRCDPISEHNRLYWYRQTLGQGPEFLTYFQNEAQLEKSRLLSDRFSAERPKGSFSTLEIQRTEQGDSAMYLCASRNTEAFFGQGTRLTVV.

This clonotype was recorded at least ten times. The J gene is TRBJ1-4, the V gene TRBV20-1; TRBD1 might be the D (5 bases). CDR3 length: 14 amino acids. Germline V gives CDR1 DFQATT, CDR2 SNEGSKA (reference sequence). Trimming shortened V by 1 base and J by 6 bases, and 12 bases separated the two germline ends. CDR3 in amino acids: CSARGGGRDEKLFF. The CDR3 nucleotides read TGCAGTGCTAGAGGGGGGGGACGGGATGAAAAACTGTTTTTT.

This clonotype was observed a few times. V and J are TRBV12-3 or TRBV12-4 and TRBJ1-5; D is uncertain. V lost 4 bases and J lost 3, with 13 bases in between. There are 15 residues in the CDR3. The CDR3, as DNA: TGTGCCAGCAGTTCCCCCCTTGGCGTCAATCAGCCCCAGCATTTT. This encodes CASSSPLGVNQPQHF.

This clonotype has just a few counts. The V and J genes are TRBV7-9 and TRBJ1-6; no clear D gene. V was trimmed by 1 base and J by 0 bases, leaving 10 bases between them. The germline gives CDR1 SEHNR, CDR2 FQNEAQ (reference sequence). CDR3 length: 17 amino acids. CDR3 in amino acids: CASSLGSRSSYNSPLHF. The CDR3, as DNA: TGTGCCAGCAGCTTAGGCTCCCGTAGCTCCTATAATTCACCCCTCCACTTT.

This chain connects TRBV4-1 to TRBJ2-7; 8 bases agree with TRBD1. The junction had 9 bases not matched to a gene; V was cut back by 1 base and J by 7 bases. CDR3 length: 15 residues. Germline V gene lookup returns CDR1 MGHRA and CDR2 YSYEKL. CDR3 sequence: CASSQVIQGAWEQYF. CDR3 DNA sequence: TGCGCCAGCAGCCAAGTGATCCAGGGGGCCTGGGAGCAGTACTTC.

This clonotype was observed at least ten times. The gene calls are TRBV13 and TRBJ2-7; D may be TRBD1 (6 bases). The V and J ends lost 2 bases and 7 bases respectively, with 12 bases between them. The CDR3 is 13 residues long. CDR1 and CDR2 from the germline V gene are PRHDT and FYEKMQ (reference sequence). CDR3 region: CASSLNRVYEQYV. CDR3 bases: TGTGCCAGCAGCTTAAACAGGGTTTATGAGCAGTACGTC.

The V and J genes are TRBV7-9 and TRBJ1-1, with a tentative D call TRBD1 (5 bases). Trimming stripped 0 bases from V and 4 bases from J, with 12 bases between. CDR3 length equals 15 residues. The germline V gene encodes CDR1 SEHNR and CDR2 FQNEAQ (reference sequence). The CDR3 sequence: CASSLAEGVATEAFF. The CDR3, as DNA: TGTGCCAGCAGCTTAGCAGAAGGGGTAGCCACTGAAGCTTTCTTT.

The genes are TRBV5-1 and TRBJ2-4, with 10 bases aligning to TRBD1. CDR3 length: 13 residues. Germline V gene sequence: CDR1 SGHRS, CDR2 YFSETQ. J was trimmed by 10 bases and V by 4 bases; bases with no gene match: 5. CDR3 nucleotide sequence: TGCGCCAGCAGCCCTGGGACAGGGGTTATTCAGTACTTC. Translated, it gives CASSPGTGVIQYF.

This clonotype was counted many times. The chain couples TRBV20-1 to TRBJ2-3; 8 nucleotides match TRBD2. The germline CDR1 and CDR2 sequences are DFQATT and SNEGSKA (reference sequence). CDR3 size: 15 residues. The V and J ends lost 6 bases and 2 bases, in that order; junction bases with no gene match: 10. Here the CDR3 DNA reads TGCAGTGCCCCTGTGGTACTAGCGGTCACAGATACGCAGTATTTT. Encoded protein: CSAPVVLAVTDTQYF.